Listed here is a single TCR beta chain. No antigen is known for it. The sample originates from a study of Ad26.COV2.S vaccination and SARS-CoV-2 variants. Study summary: The authors gave Ad26.COV2.S intramuscularly, either once or twice 56 days apart.

The method was immunoSEQ multiplex PCR; TCRdb's version includes in-frame clones alone and lacks a portion of them. The sample has over 200,000 clones; 70% to 90% are singletons. Points from the study as a whole: Substantial post-vaccination breadth of spike-specific CD8+ and CD4+ T cell responses was reported. It is possible that the TCR breadth and depth analyses underestimated the total T cell responses.

Treatment described: around 19 received Ad26.COV2.S at low or high dose, single or two shots; several received placebo; per-sample allocation not given. Day 63 after the first injection of vaccine or placebo was the sampling time. What was given as vaccine was an Ad26 vector encoding Wuhan-strain SARS-CoV-2 spike. Trimming at V came to 3 bases and at J to 0 bases, leaving 3 bases not matched to a gene. Germline CDR1 and CDR2: SGDLS and YYNGEE. The CDR3 has 15 amino acids. Sequencing used peripheral blood, obtained in a trial of Ad26.COV2.S vaccine versus placebo. The sequence was collected from a person aged 18-60 years who received the Ad26.COV2.S COVID-19 vaccine or a placebo. The chain joins TRBV9 to TRBJ2-1, with 7 nucleotides matching TRBD2. The CDR3 DNA reads as TGTGCCAGCAGCGGGGCTAGCGGCTCCTACAATGAGCAGTTCTTC. Its translation: CASSGASGSYNEQFF. The complete variable domain, with remaining parts taken from reference TRBV9 and TRBJ2-1, reads DSGVTQTPKHLITATGQRVTLRCSPRSGDLSVYWYQQSLDQGLQFLIQYYNGEERAKGNILERFSAQQFPDLHSELNLSSLELGDSALYFCASSGASGSYNEQFFGPGTRLTVL.